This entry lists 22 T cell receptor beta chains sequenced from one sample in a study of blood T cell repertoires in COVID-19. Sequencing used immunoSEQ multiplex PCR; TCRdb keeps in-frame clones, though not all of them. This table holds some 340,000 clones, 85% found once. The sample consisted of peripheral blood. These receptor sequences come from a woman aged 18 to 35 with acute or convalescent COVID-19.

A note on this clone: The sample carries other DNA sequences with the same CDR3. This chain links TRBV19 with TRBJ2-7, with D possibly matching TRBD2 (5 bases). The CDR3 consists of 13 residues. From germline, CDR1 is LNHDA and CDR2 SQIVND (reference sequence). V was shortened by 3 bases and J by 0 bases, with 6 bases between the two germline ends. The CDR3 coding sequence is TGTGCCAGTAGTATTGGGAGCTCCTACGAGCAGTACTTC. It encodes CASSIGSSYEQYF. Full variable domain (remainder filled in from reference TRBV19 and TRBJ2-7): DGGITQSPKYLFRKEGQNVTLSCEQNLNHDAMYWYRQDPGQGLRLIYYSQIVNDFQKGDIAEGYSVSREKKESFPLTVTSAQKNPTAFYLCASSIGSSYEQYFGPGTRLTVT.

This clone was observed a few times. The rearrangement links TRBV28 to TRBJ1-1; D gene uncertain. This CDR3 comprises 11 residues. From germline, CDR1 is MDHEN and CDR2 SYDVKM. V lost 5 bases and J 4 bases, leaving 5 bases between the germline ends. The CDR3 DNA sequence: TGTGCCAGCAGTCCCCTCACTGAAGCTTTCTTT. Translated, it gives CASSPLTEAFF.

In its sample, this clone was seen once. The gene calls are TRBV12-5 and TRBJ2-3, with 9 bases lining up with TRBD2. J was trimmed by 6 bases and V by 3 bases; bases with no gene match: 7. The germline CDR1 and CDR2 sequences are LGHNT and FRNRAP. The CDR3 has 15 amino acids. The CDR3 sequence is CASGLGLAGSDTQYF. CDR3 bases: TGTGCTAGTGGTTTAGGGCTAGCGGGGTCTGATACGCAGTATTTT.

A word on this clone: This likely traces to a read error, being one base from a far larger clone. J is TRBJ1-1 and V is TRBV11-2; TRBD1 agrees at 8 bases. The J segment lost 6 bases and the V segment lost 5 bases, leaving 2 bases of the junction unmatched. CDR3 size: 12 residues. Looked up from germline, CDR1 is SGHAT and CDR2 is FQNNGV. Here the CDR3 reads CASSNRGAEAFF. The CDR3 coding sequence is TGTGCCAGCAGCAACAGGGGGGCTGAAGCTTTCTTT.

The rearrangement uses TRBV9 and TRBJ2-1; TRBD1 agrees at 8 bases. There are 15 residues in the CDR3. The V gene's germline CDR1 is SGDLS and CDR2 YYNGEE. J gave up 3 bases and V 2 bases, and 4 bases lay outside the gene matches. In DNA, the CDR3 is TGTGCCAGCAGCGTGACAGGGGATTACTACAATGAGCAGTTCTTC. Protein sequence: CASSVTGDYYNEQFF.

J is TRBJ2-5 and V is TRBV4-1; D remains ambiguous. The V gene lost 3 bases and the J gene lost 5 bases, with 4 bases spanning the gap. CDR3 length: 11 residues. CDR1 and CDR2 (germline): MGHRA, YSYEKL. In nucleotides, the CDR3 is TGCGCCAGCAGCCAGAGGGAGACCCAGTACTTC. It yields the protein CASSQRETQYF.

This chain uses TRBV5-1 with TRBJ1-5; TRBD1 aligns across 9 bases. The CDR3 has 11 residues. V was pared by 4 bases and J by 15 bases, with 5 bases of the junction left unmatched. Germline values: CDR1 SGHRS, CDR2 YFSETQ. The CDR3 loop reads CASSQGQGWHF. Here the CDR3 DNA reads TGCGCCAGCAGCCAGGGACAGGGTTGGCATTTT.

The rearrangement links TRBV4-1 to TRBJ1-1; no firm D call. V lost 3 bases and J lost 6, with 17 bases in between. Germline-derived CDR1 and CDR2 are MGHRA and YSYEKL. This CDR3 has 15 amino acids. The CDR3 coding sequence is TGCGCCAGCAGCCAGACCGGGGTTGGGAGCGCTGAAGCTTTCTTT. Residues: CASSQTGVGSAEAFF.

CDR3 nucleotides: TGTGCCAGCAGTTACAGGACAGGGACTGGGGCCAACGTCCTGACTTTC. Residues: CASSYRTGTGANVLTF. The chain has TRBV6-5 and TRBJ2-6, with TRBD1 matching over 8 bases. Unmatched junction bases numbered 2, after V lost 2 bases and J lost 2 bases. The CDR3 totals 16 residues. Germline V lookup: CDR1 MNHEY, CDR2 SVGAGI.

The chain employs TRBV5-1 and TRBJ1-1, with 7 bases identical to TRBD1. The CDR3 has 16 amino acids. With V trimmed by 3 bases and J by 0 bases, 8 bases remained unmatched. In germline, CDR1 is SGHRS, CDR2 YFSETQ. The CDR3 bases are TGCGCCAGCAGCTCCACCCGGGGACAGCTGAACACTGAAGCTTTCTTT. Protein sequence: CASSSTRGQLNTEAFF.

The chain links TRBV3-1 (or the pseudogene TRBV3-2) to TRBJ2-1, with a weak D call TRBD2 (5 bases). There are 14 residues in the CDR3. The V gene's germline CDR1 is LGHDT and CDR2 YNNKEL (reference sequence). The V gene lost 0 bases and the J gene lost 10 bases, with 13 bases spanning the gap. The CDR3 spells CASSQDPERGEQFF. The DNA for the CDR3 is TGTGCCAGCAGCCAAGATCCTGAGCGCGGGGAGCAGTTCTTC.

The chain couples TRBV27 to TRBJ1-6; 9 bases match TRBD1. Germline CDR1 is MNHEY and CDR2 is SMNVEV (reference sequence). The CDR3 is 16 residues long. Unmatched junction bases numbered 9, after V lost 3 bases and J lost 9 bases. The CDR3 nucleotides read TGTGCCAGCAGTTTTAAACAGGGGGCGCTTGTTTCACCCCTCCACTTT. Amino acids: CASSFKQGALVSPLHF.

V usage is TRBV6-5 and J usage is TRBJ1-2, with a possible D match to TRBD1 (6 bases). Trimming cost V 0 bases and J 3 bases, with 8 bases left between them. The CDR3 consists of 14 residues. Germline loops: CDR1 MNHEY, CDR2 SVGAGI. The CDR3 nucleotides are TGTGCCAGCAGTTACTCTTACAGGGACTATGGCTACACCTTC. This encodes CASSYSYRDYGYTF.

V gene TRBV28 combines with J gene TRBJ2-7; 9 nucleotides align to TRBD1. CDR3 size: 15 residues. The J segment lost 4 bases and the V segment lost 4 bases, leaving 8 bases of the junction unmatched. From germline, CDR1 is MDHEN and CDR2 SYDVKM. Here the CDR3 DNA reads TGTGCCAGCAGTTCTGGGACAGGGAGGATTTACGAGCAGTACTTC. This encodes CASSSGTGRIYEQYF.

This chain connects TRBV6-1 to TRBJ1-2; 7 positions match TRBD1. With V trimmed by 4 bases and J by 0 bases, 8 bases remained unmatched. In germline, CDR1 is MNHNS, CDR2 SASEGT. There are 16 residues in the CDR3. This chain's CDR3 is CASSVVGTEANYGYTF. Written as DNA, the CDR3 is TGTGCCAGCAGTGTCGTTGGGACAGAAGCTAACTATGGCTACACCTTC.

The CDR3 protein is CSVEEFRDAPYGYTF. As DNA, the CDR3 is TGCAGCGTTGAAGAGTTCCGAGATGCGCCCTATGGCTACACCTTC. The V call is TRBV29-1, the J call TRBJ1-2; D ambiguous. CDR3 length: 15 amino acids. The germline V gene has CDR1 SQVTM and CDR2 ANQGSEA. V gave up 0 bases and J gave up 4 bases, with 15 bases separating them. The full variable domain, with the rest looked up from reference TRBV29-1 and TRBJ1-2, is SAVISQKPSRDICQRGTSLTIQCQVDSQVTMMFWYRQQPGQSLTLIATANQGSEATYESGFVIDKFPISRPNLTFSTLTVSNMSPEDSSIYLCSVEEFRDAPYGYTFGSGTRLTVV.

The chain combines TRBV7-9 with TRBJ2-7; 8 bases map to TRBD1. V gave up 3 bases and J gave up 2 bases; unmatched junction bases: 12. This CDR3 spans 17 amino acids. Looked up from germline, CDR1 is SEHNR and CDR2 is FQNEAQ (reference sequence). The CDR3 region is CASSFGQGASSPYEQYF. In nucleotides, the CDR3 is TGTGCCAGCAGCTTCGGGCAGGGGGCGTCCTCTCCCTACGAGCAGTACTTC.

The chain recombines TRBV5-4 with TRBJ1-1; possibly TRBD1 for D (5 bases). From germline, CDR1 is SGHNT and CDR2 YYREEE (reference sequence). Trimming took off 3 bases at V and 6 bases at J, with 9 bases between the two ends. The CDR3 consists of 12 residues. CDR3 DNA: TGTGCCAGCAGCTCCGGGGGGGCTGAAGCTTTCTTT. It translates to CASSSGGAEAFF.

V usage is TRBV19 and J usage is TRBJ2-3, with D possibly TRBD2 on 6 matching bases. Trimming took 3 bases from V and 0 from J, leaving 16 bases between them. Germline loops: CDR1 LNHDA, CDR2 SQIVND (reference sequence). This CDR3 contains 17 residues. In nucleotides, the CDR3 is TGTGCCAGTAGTATCCCGGGGACTCTCACTAGCACAGATACGCAGTATTTT. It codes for CASSIPGTLTSTDTQYF. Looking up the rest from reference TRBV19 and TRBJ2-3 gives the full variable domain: DGGITQSPKYLFRKEGQNVTLSCEQNLNHDAMYWYRQDPGQGLRLIYYSQIVNDFQKGDIAEGYSVSREKKESFPLTVTSAQKNPTAFYLCASSIPGTLTSTDTQYFGPGTRLTVL.

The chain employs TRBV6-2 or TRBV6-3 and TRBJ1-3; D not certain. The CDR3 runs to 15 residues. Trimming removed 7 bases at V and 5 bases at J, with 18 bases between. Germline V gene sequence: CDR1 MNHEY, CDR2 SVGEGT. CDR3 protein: CASTPSDTWRNTIYF. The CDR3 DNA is TGTGCCAGCACCCCATCCGACACATGGCGAAACACCATATATTTT.

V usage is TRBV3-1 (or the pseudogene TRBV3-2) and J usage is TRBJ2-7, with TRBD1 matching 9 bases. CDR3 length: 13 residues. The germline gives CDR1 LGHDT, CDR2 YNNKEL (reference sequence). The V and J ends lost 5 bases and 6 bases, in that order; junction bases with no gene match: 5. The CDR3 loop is CASSGDREGEQYF. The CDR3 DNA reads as TGTGCCAGCAGCGGGGACAGGGAAGGCGAGCAGTACTTC.

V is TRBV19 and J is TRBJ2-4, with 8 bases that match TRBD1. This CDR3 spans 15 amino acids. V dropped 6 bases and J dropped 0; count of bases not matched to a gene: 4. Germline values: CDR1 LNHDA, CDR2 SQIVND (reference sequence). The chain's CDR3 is CASRQTGVAKNIQYF. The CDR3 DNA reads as TGTGCCAGTAGACAGACAGGGGTAGCCAAAAACATTCAGTACTTC.